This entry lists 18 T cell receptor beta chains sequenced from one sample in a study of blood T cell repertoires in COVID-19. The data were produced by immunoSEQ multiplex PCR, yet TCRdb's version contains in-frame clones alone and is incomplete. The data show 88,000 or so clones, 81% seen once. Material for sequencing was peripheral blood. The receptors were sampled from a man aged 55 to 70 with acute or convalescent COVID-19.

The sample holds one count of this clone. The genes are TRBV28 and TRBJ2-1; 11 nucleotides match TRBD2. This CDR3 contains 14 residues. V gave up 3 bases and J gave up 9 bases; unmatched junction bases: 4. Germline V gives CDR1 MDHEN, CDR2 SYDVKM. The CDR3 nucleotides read TGTGCCAGCAGTTTTCAACTAGCGGGAGTTGAGCAGTTCTTC. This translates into CASSFQLAGVEQFF.

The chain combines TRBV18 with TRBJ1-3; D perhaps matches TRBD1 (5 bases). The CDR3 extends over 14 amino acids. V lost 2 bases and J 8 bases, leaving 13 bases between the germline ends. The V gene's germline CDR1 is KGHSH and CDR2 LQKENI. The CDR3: CASSPEQEGYTIYF. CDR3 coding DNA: TGTGCCAGCTCACCAGAACAGGAGGGGTACACCATATATTTT.

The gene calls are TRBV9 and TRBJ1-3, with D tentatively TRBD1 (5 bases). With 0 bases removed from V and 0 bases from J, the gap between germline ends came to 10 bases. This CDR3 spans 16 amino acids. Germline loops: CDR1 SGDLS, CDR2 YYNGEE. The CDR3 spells CASSVAGGSSGNTIYF. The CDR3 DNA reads TGTGCCAGCAGCGTAGCCGGGGGGAGCTCTGGAAACACCATATATTTT.

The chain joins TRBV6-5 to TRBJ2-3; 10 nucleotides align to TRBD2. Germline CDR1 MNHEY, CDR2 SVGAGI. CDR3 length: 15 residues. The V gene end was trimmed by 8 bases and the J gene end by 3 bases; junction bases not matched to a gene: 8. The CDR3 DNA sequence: TGTGCCAGCGGCACTAGCGGGAAGGGGACAGATACGCAGTATTTT. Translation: CASGTSGKGTDTQYF.

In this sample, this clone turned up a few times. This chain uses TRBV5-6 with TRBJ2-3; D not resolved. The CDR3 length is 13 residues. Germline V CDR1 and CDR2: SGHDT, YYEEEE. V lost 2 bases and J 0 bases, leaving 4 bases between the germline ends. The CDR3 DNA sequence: TGTGCCAGCAGCTTAACTAGCACAGATACGCAGTATTTT. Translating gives CASSLTSTDTQYF.

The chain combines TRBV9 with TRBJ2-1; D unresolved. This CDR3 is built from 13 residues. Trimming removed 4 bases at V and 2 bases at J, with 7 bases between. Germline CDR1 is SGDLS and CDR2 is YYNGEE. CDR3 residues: CASSPRAYNEQFF. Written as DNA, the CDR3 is TGTGCCAGCAGCCCTCGGGCCTACAATGAGCAGTTCTTC.

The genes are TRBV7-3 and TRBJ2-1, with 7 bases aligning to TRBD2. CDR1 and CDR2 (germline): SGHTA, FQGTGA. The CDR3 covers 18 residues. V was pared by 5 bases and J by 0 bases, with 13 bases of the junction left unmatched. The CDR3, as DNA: TGTGCCAGCAGCCACCCAGAGTCTAGCGGAAGCTCCTACAATGAGCAGTTCTTC. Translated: CASSHPESSGSSYNEQFF.

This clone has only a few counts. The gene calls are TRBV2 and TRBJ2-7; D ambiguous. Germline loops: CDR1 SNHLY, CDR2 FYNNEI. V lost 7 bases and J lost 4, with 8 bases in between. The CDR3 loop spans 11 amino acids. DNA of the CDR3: TGTGCCAGCAAAGTCGGTTACGAGCAGTACTTC. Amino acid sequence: CASKVGYEQYF. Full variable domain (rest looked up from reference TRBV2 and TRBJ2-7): EPEVTQTPSHQVTQMGQEVILRCVPISNHLYFYWYRQILGQKVEFLVSFYNNEISEKSEIFDDQFSVERPDGSNFTLKIRSTKLEDSAMYFCASKVGYEQYFGPGTRLTVT.

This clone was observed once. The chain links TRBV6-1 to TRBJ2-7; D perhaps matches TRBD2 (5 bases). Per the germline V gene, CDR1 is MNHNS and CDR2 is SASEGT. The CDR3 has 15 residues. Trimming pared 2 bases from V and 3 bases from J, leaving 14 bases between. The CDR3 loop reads CASSEPVGVGYEQYF. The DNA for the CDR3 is TGTGCCAGCAGTGAACCCGTCGGGGTAGGCTACGAGCAGTACTTC.

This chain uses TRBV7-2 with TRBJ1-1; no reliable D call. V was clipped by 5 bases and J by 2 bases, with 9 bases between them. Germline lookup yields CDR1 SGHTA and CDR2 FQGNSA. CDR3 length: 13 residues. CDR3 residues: CASSRDRNTEAFF. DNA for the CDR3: TGTGCCAGCAGCCGGGATAGAAACACTGAAGCTTTCTTT.

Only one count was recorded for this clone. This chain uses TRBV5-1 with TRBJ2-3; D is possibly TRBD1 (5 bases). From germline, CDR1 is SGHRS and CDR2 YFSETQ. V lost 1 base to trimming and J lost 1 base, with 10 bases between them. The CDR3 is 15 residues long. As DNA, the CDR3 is TGCGCCAGCAGCTTGATGCAGGGCGGCACAGATACGCAGTATTTT. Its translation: CASSLMQGGTDTQYF.

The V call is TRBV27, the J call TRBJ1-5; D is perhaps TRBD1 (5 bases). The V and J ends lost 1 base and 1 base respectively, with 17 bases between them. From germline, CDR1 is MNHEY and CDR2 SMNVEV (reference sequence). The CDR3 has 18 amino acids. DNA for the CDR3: TGTGCCAGCAGTTTATTGAGCAGTGGGGCCTCGAGCAATCAGCCCCAGCATTTT. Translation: CASSLLSSGASSNQPQHF.

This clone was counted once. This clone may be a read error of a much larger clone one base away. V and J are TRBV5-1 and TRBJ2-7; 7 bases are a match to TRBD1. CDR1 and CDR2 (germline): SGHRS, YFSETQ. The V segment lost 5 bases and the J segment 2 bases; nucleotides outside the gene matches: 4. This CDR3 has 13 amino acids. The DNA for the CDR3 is TGCGCCAGCAGTCACGACAGGGCCTACGAGCAGTACTTC. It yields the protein CASSHDRAYEQYF.

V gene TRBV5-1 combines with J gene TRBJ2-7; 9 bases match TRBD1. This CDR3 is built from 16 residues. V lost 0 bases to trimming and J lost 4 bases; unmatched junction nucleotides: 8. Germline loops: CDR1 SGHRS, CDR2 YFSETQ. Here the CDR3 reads CASSLGLQGAKYEQYF. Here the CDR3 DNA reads TGCGCCAGCAGCTTGGGTCTACAGGGGGCGAAGTACGAGCAGTACTTC.

The CDR3 coding sequence is TGCGCCAGCAGCCAGGGACAGGGGGCGGGAGAGACCCAGTACTTC. Translating it yields CASSQGQGAGETQYF. The V gene is TRBV4-1, the J gene TRBJ2-5, with 12 bases matching TRBD1. CDR3 length: 15 amino acids. Germline CDR1 reads MGHRA; CDR2 reads YSYEKL. J was trimmed by 4 bases and V by 3 bases; bases with no gene match: 3.

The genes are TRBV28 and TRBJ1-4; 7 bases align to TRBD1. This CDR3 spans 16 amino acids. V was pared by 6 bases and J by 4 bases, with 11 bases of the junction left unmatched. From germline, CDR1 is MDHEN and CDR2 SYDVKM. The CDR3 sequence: CASRLTGLGLNEKLFF. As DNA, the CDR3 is TGTGCCAGCAGATTGACAGGGCTGGGACTTAATGAAAAACTGTTTTTT.

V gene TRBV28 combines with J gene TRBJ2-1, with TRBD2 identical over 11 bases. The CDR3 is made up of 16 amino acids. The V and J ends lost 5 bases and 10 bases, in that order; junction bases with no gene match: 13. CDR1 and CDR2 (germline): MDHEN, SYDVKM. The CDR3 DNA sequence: TGTGCCAGCAGTGGCCCCTCTGTTAGCGGGAGGGTGGAGCAGTTCTTC. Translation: CASSGPSVSGRVEQFF. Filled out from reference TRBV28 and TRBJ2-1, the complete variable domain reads DVKVTQSSRYLVKRTGEKVFLECVQDMDHENMFWYRQDPGLGLRLIYFSYDVKMKEKGDIPEGYSVSREKKERFSLILESASTNQTSMYLCASSGPSVSGRVEQFFGPGTRLTVL.

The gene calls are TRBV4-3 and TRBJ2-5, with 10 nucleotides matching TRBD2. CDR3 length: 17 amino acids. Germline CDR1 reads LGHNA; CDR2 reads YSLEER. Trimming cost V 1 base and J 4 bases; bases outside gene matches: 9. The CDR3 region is CASSQGTEAGGVETQYF. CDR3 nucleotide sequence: TGCGCCAGCAGCCAAGGAACCGAAGCGGGAGGGGTAGAGACCCAGTACTTC.